This T cell receptor (beta chain) came from a study of blood T cell repertoires in COVID-19. Study details: Samples of COVID-19 (acute and convalescent) were obtained from the United States, Italy and Spain. Sources were T cells, B-cell-depleted T cells, or PBMCs; the material itself was cDNA or gDNA.

Repertoires were generated with immunoSEQ multiplex PCR, while TCRdb's copy carries only in-frame clones and drops some. Of roughly 330,000 clones detected, about 87% appear once; the ten largest clones hold about 5.4%. Trimming stripped 2 bases from V and 1 base from J, with 5 bases between. There are 13 residues in the CDR3. Germline V gene sequence: CDR1 LGHNT, CDR2 FRNRAP. Individuals drawn from around 24 US areas were about 18 to 100 years old. Recovered status in Cohort 3 required two negative PCRs, clearance, or symptom resolution. The sequenced material came from PBMCs or T cells enriched from blood (not recorded which). The source is a woman aged 30 to 39 who had recovered from COVID-19. This chain connects TRBV12-5 to TRBJ1-1; D remains ambiguous. The CDR3 DNA reads as TGTGCTAGTGGTTTGTCAGGGAACACTGAAGCTTTCTTT. It codes for CASGLSGNTEAFF.